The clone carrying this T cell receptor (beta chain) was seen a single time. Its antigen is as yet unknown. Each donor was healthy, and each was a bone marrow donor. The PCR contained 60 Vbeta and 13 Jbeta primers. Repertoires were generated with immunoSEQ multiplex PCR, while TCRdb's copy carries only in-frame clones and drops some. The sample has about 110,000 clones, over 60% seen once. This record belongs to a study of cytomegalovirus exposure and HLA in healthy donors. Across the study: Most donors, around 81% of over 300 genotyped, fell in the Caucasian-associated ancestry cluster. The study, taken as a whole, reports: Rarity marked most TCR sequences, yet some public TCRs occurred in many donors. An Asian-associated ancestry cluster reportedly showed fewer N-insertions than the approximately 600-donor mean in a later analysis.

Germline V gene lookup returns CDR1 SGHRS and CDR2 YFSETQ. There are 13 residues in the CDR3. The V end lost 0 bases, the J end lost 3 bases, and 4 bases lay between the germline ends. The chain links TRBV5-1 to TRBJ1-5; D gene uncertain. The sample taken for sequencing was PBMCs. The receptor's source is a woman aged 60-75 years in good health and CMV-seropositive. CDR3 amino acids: CASSLAINQPQHF. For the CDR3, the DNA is TGCGCCAGCAGCTTGGCCATCAATCAGCCCCAGCATTTT. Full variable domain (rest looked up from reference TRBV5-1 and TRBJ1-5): KAGVTQTPRYLIKTRGQQVTLSCSPISGHRSVSWYQQTPGQGLQFLFEYFSETQRNKGNFPGRFSGRQFSNSRSEMNVSTLELGDSALYLCASSLAINQPQHFGDGTRLSIL.